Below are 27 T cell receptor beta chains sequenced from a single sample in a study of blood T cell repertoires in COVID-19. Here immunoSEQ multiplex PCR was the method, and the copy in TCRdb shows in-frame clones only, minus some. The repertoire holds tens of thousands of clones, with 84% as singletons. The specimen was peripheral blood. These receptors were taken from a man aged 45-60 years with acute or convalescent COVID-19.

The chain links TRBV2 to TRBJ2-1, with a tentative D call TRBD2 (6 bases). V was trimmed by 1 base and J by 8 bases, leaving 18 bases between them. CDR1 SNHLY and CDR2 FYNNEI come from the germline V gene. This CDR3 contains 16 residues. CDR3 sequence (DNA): TGTGCCAGCAGTGAAGTGGGAGGTTCACTCTTCGATGAGCAGTTCTTC. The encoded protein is CASSEVGGSLFDEQFF.

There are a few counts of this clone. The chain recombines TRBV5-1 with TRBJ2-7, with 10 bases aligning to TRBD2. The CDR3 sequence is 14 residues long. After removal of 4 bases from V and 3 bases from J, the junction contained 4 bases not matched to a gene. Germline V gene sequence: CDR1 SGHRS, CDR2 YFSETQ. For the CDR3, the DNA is TGCGCCAGCAGCGAAGCTAGCGGGAGCTACGAGCAGTACTTC. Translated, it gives CASSEASGSYEQYF.

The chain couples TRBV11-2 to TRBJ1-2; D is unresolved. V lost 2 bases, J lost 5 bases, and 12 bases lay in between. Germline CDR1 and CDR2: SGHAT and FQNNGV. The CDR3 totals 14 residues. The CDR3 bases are TGTGCCAGCAGCTTACACTCCCGGGATTATGGCTACACCTTC. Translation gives CASSLHSRDYGYTF.

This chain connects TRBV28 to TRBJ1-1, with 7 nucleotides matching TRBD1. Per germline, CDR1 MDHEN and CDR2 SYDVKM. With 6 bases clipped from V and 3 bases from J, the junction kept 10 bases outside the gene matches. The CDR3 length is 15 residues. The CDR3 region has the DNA TGTGCCAGCAGGCGGTCCTTGACAGGGCACACTGAAGCTTTCTTT. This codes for CASRRSLTGHTEAFF.

CDR3 DNA sequence: TGTGCCAGCAGCTCCCAACCGGTAGGAGGGCAAGAGACCCAGTACTTC. This sequence encodes CASSSQPVGGQETQYF. This chain uses TRBV7-9 with TRBJ2-5; a weak D match, TRBD2 (6 bases). Germline lookup yields CDR1 SEHNR and CDR2 FQNEAQ (reference sequence). V was trimmed by 4 bases and J by 2 bases, leaving 17 bases between them. This CDR3 comprises 16 residues. Using reference TRBV7-9 and TRBJ2-5 for the parts outside the CDR3, the full variable domain is DTGVSQNPRHKITKRGQNVTFRCDPISEHNRLYWYRQTLGQGPEFLTYFQNEAQLEKSRLLSDRFSAERPKGSFSTLEIQRTEQGDSAMYLCASSSQPVGGQETQYFGPGTRLLVL.

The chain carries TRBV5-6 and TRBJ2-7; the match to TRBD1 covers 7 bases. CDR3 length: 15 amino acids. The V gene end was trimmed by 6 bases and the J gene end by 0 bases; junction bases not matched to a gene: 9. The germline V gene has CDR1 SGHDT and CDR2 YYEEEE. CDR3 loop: CASNPRGTVSYEQYF. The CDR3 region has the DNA TGTGCCAGCAACCCGAGGGGGACAGTCTCCTACGAGCAGTACTTC.

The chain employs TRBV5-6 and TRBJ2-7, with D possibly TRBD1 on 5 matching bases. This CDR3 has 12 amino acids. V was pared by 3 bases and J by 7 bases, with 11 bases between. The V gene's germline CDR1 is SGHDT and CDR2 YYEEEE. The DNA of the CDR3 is TGTGCCAGCAGCTCCAGGGTAGGTGAGCAGTACTTC. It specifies CASSSRVGEQYF.

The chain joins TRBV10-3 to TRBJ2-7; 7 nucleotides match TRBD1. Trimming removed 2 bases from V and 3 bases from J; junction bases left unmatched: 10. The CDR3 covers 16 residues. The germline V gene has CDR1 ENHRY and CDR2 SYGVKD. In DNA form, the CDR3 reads TGTGCCATCAGTGAGGGATCCGGGACAGCCCTCTACGAGCAGTACTTC. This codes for CAISEGSGTALYEQYF.

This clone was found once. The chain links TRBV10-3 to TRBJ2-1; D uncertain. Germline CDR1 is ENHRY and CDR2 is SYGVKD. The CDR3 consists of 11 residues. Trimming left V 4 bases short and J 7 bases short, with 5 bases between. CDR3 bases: TGTGCCATCAGTGTTCGGAATGAGCAGTTCTTC. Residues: CAISVRNEQFF.

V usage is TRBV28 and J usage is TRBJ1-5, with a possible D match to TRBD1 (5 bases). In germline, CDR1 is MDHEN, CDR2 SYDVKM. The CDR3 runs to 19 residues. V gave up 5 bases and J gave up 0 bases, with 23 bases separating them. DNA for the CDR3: TGTGCCAGCAGTACGACCGTGGGTGGAGGGGTTATTAGCAATCAGCCCCAGCATTTT. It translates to CASSTTVGGGVISNQPQHF. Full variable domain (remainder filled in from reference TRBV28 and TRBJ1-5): DVKVTQSSRYLVKRTGEKVFLECVQDMDHENMFWYRQDPGLGLRLIYFSYDVKMKEKGDIPEGYSVSREKKERFSLILESASTNQTSMYLCASSTTVGGGVISNQPQHFGDGTRLSIL.

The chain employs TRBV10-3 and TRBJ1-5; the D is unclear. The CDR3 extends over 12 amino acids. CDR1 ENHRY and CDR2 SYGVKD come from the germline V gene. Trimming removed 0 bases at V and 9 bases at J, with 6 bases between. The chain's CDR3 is CAISESGRPQHF. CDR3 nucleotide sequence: TGTGCCATCAGTGAGTCCGGTAGGCCCCAGCATTTT.

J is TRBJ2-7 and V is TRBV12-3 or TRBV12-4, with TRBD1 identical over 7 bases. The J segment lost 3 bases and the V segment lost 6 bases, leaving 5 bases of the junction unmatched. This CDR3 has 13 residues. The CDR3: CASSSDRNYEQYF. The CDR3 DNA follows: TGTGCCAGCAGCTCGGACAGGAACTACGAGCAGTACTTC.

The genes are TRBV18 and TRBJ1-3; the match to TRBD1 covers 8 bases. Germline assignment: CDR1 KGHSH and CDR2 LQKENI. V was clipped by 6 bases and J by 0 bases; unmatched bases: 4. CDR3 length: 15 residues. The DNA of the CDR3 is TGTGCCAGCTCTCCGACAGGGGCCTCTGGAAACACCATATATTTT. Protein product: CASSPTGASGNTIYF.

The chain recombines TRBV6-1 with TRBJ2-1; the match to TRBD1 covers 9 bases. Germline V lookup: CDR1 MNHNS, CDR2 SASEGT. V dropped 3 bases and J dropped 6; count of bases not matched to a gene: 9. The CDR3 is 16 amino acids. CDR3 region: CASSEATGQGRNEQFF. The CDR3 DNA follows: TGTGCCAGCAGTGAGGCTACGGGACAGGGACGCAATGAGCAGTTCTTC.

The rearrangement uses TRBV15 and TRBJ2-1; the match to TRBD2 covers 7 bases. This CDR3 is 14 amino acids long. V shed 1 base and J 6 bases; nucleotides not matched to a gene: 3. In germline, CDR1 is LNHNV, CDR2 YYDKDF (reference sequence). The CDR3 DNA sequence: TGTGCCACCAGCAGAGGCGGGAGCACCAATGAGCAGTTCTTC. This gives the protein CATSRGGSTNEQFF.

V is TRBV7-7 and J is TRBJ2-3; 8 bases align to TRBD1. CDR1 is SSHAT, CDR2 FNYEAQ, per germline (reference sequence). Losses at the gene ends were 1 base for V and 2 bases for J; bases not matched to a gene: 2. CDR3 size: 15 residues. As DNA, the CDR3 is TGTGCCAGCAGCTTAGGGACAGGGACCACAGATACGCAGTATTTT. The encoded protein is CASSLGTGTTDTQYF.

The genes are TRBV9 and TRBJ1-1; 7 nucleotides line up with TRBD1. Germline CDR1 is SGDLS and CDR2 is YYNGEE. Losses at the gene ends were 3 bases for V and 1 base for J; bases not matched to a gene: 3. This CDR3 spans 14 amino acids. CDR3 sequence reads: CASSGQGENTEAFF. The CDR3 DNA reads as TGTGCCAGCAGCGGCCAGGGGGAGAACACTGAAGCTTTCTTT.

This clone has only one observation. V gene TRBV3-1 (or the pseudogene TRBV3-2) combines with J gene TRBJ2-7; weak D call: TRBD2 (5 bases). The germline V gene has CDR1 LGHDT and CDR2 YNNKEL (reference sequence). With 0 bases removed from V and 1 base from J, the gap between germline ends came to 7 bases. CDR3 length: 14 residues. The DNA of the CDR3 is TGTGCCAGCAGCCAAGACCCGGGGTCCTACGAGCAGTACTTC. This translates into CASSQDPGSYEQYF.

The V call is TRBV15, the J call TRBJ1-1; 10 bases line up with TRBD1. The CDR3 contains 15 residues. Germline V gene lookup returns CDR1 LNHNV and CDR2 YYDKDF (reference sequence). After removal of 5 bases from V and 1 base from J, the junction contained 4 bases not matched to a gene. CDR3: CATSSRDRGNTEAFF. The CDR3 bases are TGTGCCACCAGCTCCCGGGACAGGGGGAACACTGAAGCTTTCTTT.

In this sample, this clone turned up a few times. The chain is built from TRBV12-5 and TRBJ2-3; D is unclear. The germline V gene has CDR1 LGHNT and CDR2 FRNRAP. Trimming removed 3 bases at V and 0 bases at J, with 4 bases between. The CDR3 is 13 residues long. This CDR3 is CASGLTSTDTQYF. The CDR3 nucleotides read TGTGCTAGTGGTTTAACTAGCACAGATACGCAGTATTTT.

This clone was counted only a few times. The CDR3 DNA follows: TGTGCCAGTAGTCCTCTGGTTTGGCCGAACACCGGGGAGCTGTTTTTT. It yields the protein CASSPLVWPNTGELFF. The chain couples TRBV19 to TRBJ2-2; no firm D call. With 5 bases removed from V and 0 bases from J, the gap between germline ends came to 13 bases. Germline assignment: CDR1 LNHDA and CDR2 SQIVND (reference sequence). This CDR3 is built from 16 residues.

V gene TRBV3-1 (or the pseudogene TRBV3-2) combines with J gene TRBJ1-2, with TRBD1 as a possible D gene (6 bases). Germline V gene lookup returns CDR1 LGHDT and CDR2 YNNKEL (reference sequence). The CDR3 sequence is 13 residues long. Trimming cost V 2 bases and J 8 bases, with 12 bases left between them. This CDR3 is CASSQPGQRGYTF. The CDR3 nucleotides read TGTGCCAGCAGCCAACCGGGACAAAGGGGCTACACCTTC.

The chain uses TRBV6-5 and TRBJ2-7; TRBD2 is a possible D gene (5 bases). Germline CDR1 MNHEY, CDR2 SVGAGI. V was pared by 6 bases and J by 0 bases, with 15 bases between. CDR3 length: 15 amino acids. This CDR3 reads CASSQDGRGSYEQYF. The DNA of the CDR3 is TGTGCCAGCAGCCAAGATGGCCGGGGCTCCTACGAGCAGTACTTC.

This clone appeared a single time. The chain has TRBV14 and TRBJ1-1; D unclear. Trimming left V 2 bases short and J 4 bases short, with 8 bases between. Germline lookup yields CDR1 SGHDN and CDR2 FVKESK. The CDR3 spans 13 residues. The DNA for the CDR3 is TGTGCCAGCAGCCAAATCAGGCGCACTGAAGCTTTCTTT. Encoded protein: CASSQIRRTEAFF.

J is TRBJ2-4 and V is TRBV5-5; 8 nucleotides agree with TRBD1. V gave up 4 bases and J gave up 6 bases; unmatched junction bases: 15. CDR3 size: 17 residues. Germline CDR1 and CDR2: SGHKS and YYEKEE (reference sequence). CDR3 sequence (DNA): TGTGCCAGCAGCAACCCTACCTCGACAGGGGATGTAAACATTCAGTACTTC. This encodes CASSNPTSTGDVNIQYF.

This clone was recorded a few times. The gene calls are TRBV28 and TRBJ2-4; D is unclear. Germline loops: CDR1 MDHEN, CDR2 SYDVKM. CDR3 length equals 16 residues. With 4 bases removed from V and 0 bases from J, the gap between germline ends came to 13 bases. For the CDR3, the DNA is TGTGCCAGCAGTTCGAACTTCAATCAAGCCAAAAACATTCAGTACTTC. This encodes CASSSNFNQAKNIQYF.

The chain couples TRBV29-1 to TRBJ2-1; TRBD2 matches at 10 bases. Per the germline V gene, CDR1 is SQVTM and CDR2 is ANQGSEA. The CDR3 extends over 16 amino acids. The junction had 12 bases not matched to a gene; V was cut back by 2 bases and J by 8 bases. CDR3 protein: CSVETGGSGRSDEQFF. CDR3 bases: TGCAGCGTTGAAACGGGAGGTAGCGGGAGGTCGGATGAGCAGTTCTTC.